This T cell receptor (beta chain) appears in the sequencing data of a study of low-dose radiotherapy and immunotherapy resistance in tumors. Study in general: Each fraction given to Cohort 2 every two weeks delivered 1 Gy, and the total reached 13 Gy over 26 weeks. Intravenously given cyclophosphamide 200 mg/m2 followed a two-week schedule that placed each dose one day before radiation and immunotherapy.

Germline CDR1 is MNHEY and CDR2 is SVGEGT. The V and J ends lost 6 bases and 3 bases, in that order; junction bases with no gene match: 14. CDR3 size: 18 residues. Time point denoted: before trial treatment. Ipilimumab, nivolumab, aspirin, low-dose cyclophosphamide and low-dose radiotherapy were administered to donors. The presence of advanced solid tumors lacking tumor-infiltrating lymphocytes characterized eligible patients. Priming of first-strand cDNA relied on TRAV- and TRBV-specific primers (covering alpha and beta chains). With a V-primer adapter and a constant-region primer, TCRs were amplified for roughly 20 PCR cycles. MiXCR, applied by TCRdb to the reads, yields one record per CDR3 protein. The sample shows around 65,000 distinct CDR3 sequences, more than 20% of them seen only once.

The source was PBMCs, collected before treatment. The TCR originated in a male donor with rectosigmoid adenocarcinoma. J is TRBJ1-1 and V is TRBV6-2 or TRBV6-3; 12 bases line up with TRBD1. The chain's CDR3 is CASRPLGQGAAVYTEAFF. In DNA form, the CDR3 reads TGTGCCAGCAGACCCTTGGGACAGGGGGCGGCCGTCTACACTGAAGCTTTCTTT.